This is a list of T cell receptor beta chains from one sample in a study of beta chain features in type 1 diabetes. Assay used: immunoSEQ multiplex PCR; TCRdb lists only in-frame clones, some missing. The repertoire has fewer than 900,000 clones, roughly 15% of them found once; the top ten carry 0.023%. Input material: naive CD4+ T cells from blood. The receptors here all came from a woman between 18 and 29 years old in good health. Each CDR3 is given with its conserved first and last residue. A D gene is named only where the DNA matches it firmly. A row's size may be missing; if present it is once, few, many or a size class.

CDR3aa: CASGKLSGGSYEQYF; CDR3nt: TGTGCCAGCGGCAAGCTTAGCGGAGGAAGCTACGAGCAGTACTTC; j_gene: TRBJ2-7; d_gene: .; v_gene: TRBV5-4; abundance: few
CDR3aa: CASSQDFRAAEQFF; CDR3nt: TGCGCCAGCAGCCAAGACTTCCGAGCGGCGGAGCAGTTCTTC; j_gene: TRBJ2-1; d_gene: .; v_gene: TRBV4-3; abundance: .
CDR3aa: CASSYSVGGPVSEQYF; CDR3nt: TGTGCCAGCAGTTACTCGGTGGGAGGGCCAGTCTCCGAGCAGTACTTC; j_gene: TRBJ2-7; d_gene: TRBD2; v_gene: TRBV6-6; abundance: .
CDR3aa: CASTLSGGQETQYF; CDR3nt: TGTGCCAGCACCTTAAGTGGTGGCCAAGAGACCCAGTACTTC; j_gene: TRBJ2-5; d_gene: .; v_gene: TRBV6-6; abundance: .
CDR3aa: CASSLDRRHEQYF; CDR3nt: TGTGCCAGCAGTTTGGACAGGAGGCACGAGCAGTACTTC; j_gene: TRBJ2-7; d_gene: TRBD1; v_gene: TRBV27; abundance: few
CDR3aa: CASSLTRAQPEKLFF; CDR3nt: TGTGCCAGCAGCTTAACTAGGGCCCAACCTGAAAAACTGTTTTTT; j_gene: TRBJ1-4; d_gene: .; v_gene: TRBV7-9; abundance: .
CDR3aa: CASSLLRDDTSTDTQYF; CDR3nt: TGTGCCAGCAGCCTACTCCGGGACGACACTAGCACAGATACGCAGTATTTT; j_gene: TRBJ2-3; d_gene: .; v_gene: TRBV4-2; abundance: few
CDR3aa: CASSTGLADNEQFF; CDR3nt: TGTGCCAGTAGTACAGGACTAGCGGACAATGAGCAGTTCTTC; j_gene: TRBJ2-1; d_gene: TRBD2; v_gene: TRBV19; abundance: .
CDR3aa: CASIGGRTYEKLFF; CDR3nt: TGTGCCAGCATAGGGGGCCGGACTTATGAAAAACTGTTTTTT; j_gene: TRBJ1-4; d_gene: TRBD1; v_gene: TRBV28; abundance: few
CDR3aa: CASSRETQYF; CDR3nt: TGTGCCAGCTCTCGAGAGACCCAGTACTTC; j_gene: TRBJ2-5; d_gene: .; v_gene: TRBV21-1; abundance: few
CDR3aa: CASSTSREQYF; CDR3nt: TGTGCCAGCAGCACGTCTCGGGAGCAGTACTTC; j_gene: TRBJ2-5; d_gene: .; v_gene: TRBV14; abundance: .
CDR3aa: CASSLWDRVDEQYF; CDR3nt: TGTGCCAGCAGCTTGTGGGACAGGGTGGACGAGCAGTACTTC; j_gene: TRBJ2-7; d_gene: TRBD1; v_gene: TRBV7-9; abundance: few
CDR3aa: CASSFGPTEENGYTF; CDR3nt: TGTGCCAGCAGCTTTGGACCAACAGAAGAGAATGGCTACACCTTC; j_gene: TRBJ1-2; d_gene: .; v_gene: TRBV7-9; abundance: few
CDR3aa: CSVGRDLAVYNEQFF; CDR3nt: TGCAGCGTCGGAAGGGACCTAGCGGTATACAATGAGCAGTTCTTC; j_gene: TRBJ2-1; d_gene: TRBD2; v_gene: TRBV29-1; abundance: few
CDR3aa: CASGLTDTQYF; CDR3nt: TGTGCCAGCGGACTAACAGATACGCAGTATTTT; j_gene: TRBJ2-3; d_gene: .; v_gene: TRBV2; abundance: few
CDR3aa: CASSLRGGNEQFF; CDR3nt: TGTGCCAGCAGCTTAAGGGGAGGGAATGAGCAGTTCTTC; j_gene: TRBJ2-1; d_gene: TRBD2; v_gene: TRBV7-2; abundance: .
CDR3aa: CASSLQASSYEQYF; CDR3nt: TGTGCCAGCAGCTTACAAGCTAGCAGCTACGAGCAGTACTTC; j_gene: TRBJ2-7; d_gene: .; v_gene: TRBV7-2; abundance: few
CDR3aa: CASSLDRASEQYF; CDR3nt: TGTGCCAGCAGCTTGGACAGGGCCTCCGAGCAGTACTTC; j_gene: TRBJ2-7; d_gene: .; v_gene: TRBV5-6; abundance: few
CDR3aa: CASSPRLAGEETQYF; CDR3nt: TGTGCCAGCAGCCCTCGACTAGCGGGAGAAGAGACCCAGTACTTC; j_gene: TRBJ2-5; d_gene: TRBD2; v_gene: TRBV9; abundance: .
CDR3aa: CASRNTGVQRQETQYF; CDR3nt: TGTGCCAGTAGGAATACAGGAGTACAACGACAAGAGACCCAGTACTTC; j_gene: TRBJ2-5; d_gene: .; v_gene: TRBV19; abundance: .
CDR3aa: CASSLKREKAYEQYF; CDR3nt: TGTGCCAGCAGCTTAAAACGGGAGAAGGCCTACGAGCAGTACTTC; j_gene: TRBJ2-7; d_gene: .; v_gene: TRBV7-8; abundance: few
CDR3aa: CASSQEASGRNEQFF; CDR3nt: TGTGCCAGCAGCCAGGAGGCTAGCGGGAGGAATGAGCAGTTCTTC; j_gene: TRBJ2-1; d_gene: TRBD2; v_gene: TRBV7-8; abundance: .
CDR3aa: CASRGTENDEQFF; CDR3nt: TGTGCCAGCAGGGGGACAGAAAACGATGAGCAGTTCTTC; j_gene: TRBJ2-1; d_gene: TRBD1; v_gene: TRBV2; abundance: few
CDR3aa: CASSFDRGFHEQYF; CDR3nt: TGTGCCAGCAGTTTCGACAGGGGTTTCCACGAGCAGTACTTC; j_gene: TRBJ2-7; d_gene: TRBD1; v_gene: TRBV28; abundance: few
CDR3aa: CASSLGPNEKLFF; CDR3nt: TGTGCCAGTAGTCTGGGACCTAATGAAAAACTGTTTTTT; j_gene: TRBJ1-4; d_gene: .; v_gene: TRBV19; abundance: few
CDR3aa: CAISELQGAGEKLFF; CDR3nt: TGTGCCATCAGTGAGCTCCAGGGGGCGGGTGAAAAACTGTTTTTT; j_gene: TRBJ1-4; d_gene: TRBD1; v_gene: TRBV10-3; abundance: .
CDR3aa: CASSPMGQGSYNEQFF; CDR3nt: TGTGCCAGCAGCCCTATGGGACAGGGGTCCTACAATGAGCAGTTCTTC; j_gene: TRBJ2-1; d_gene: TRBD1; v_gene: TRBV7-3; abundance: few
CDR3aa: CASSLRREQFF; CDR3nt: TGTGCCAGCAGTTTAAGGCGGGAGCAGTTCTTC; j_gene: TRBJ2-1; d_gene: .; v_gene: TRBV28; abundance: few
CDR3aa: CASSLSDTQYF; CDR3nt: TGTGCCAGCAGCTTAAGTGATACGCAGTATTTT; j_gene: TRBJ2-3; d_gene: .; v_gene: TRBV7-9; abundance: .
CDR3aa: CASSEGRWIQETQYF; CDR3nt: TGTGCCAGCAGTGAAGGGAGGTGGATCCAAGAGACCCAGTACTTC; j_gene: TRBJ2-5; d_gene: .; v_gene: TRBV27; abundance: few
CDR3aa: CASSKQSANTGELFF; CDR3nt: TGTGCCAGCAGCAAACAGAGCGCGAACACCGGGGAGCTGTTTTTT; j_gene: TRBJ2-2; d_gene: .; v_gene: TRBV9; abundance: .
CDR3aa: CASSVGVSGELFF; CDR3nt: TGTGCCAGCAGCGTAGGGGTCTCCGGGGAGCTGTTTTTT; j_gene: TRBJ2-2; d_gene: .; v_gene: TRBV9; abundance: .
CDR3aa: CASKVGFNQPQHF; CDR3nt: TGTGCCAGCAAGGTAGGGTTCAATCAGCCCCAGCATTTT; j_gene: TRBJ1-5; d_gene: .; v_gene: TRBV6-1; abundance: few
CDR3aa: CASSAGGPLYEQFF; CDR3nt: TGTGCCAGCAGTGCGGGAGGGCCATTATATGAGCAGTTCTTC; j_gene: TRBJ2-1; d_gene: TRBD2; v_gene: TRBV6-1; abundance: .
CDR3aa: CASSHRGLGYGYTF; CDR3nt: TGTGCCAGCTCGCACAGGGGGCTTGGCTATGGCTACACCTTC; j_gene: TRBJ1-2; d_gene: TRBD1; v_gene: TRBV18; abundance: .
CDR3aa: CASSFSGIRTDTQYF; CDR3nt: TGTGCCAGCAGTTTTAGCGGGATCCGCACAGATACGCAGTATTTT; j_gene: TRBJ2-3; d_gene: TRBD2; v_gene: TRBV27; abundance: .
CDR3aa: CASSPSGGGLNQPQHF; CDR3nt: TGTGCCAGCTCACCAAGCGGGGGTGGCTTGAATCAGCCCCAGCATTTT; j_gene: TRBJ1-5; d_gene: .; v_gene: TRBV18; abundance: .
CDR3aa: CASSLFSFSGAPSTDTQYF; CDR3nt: TGTGCCAGCAGCTTATTTTCGTTCTCAGGGGCTCCTAGCACAGATACGCAGTATTTT; j_gene: TRBJ2-3; d_gene: .; v_gene: TRBV7-6; abundance: .
CDR3aa: CASRDSRTGELFF; CDR3nt: TGTGCCAGCCGGGACAGCCGGACCGGGGAGCTGTTTTTT; j_gene: TRBJ2-2; d_gene: TRBD1; v_gene: TRBV28; abundance: .
CDR3aa: CASRTPGTYEQYF; CDR3nt: TGTGCCAGCAGAACACCGGGGACCTACGAGCAGTACTTC; j_gene: TRBJ2-7; d_gene: .; v_gene: TRBV28; abundance: .
CDR3aa: CASSPPSRFRTEAFF; CDR3nt: TGTGCCAGCTCACCACCCTCAAGGTTCAGGACTGAAGCTTTCTTT; j_gene: TRBJ1-1; d_gene: .; v_gene: TRBV18; abundance: .
CDR3aa: CASSRRVRDPYEQYF; CDR3nt: TGTGCCAGCAGTCGCCGTGTTAGGGATCCCTACGAGCAGTACTTC; j_gene: TRBJ2-7; d_gene: .; v_gene: TRBV6-5; abundance: .
CDR3aa: CASSYPGLGIFEQYF; CDR3nt: TGTGCCAGCAGCTATCCGGGACTAGGTATTTTTGAGCAGTACTTC; j_gene: TRBJ2-7; d_gene: TRBD2; v_gene: TRBV7-9; abundance: .
CDR3aa: CASSLLGLAGGHEQFF; CDR3nt: TGTGCCAGCAGCTTACTCGGACTAGCGGGAGGGCATGAGCAGTTCTTC; j_gene: TRBJ2-1; d_gene: TRBD2; v_gene: TRBV7-6; abundance: few
CDR3aa: CASSRWGRTNYGYTF; CDR3nt: TGTGCCAGCAGCAGATGGGGACGGACTAACTATGGCTACACCTTC; j_gene: TRBJ1-2; d_gene: .; v_gene: TRBV7-2; abundance: few
CDR3aa: CASSYRELTQYF; CDR3nt: TGTGCCAGCAGTTACAGGGAGTTAACGCAGTATTTT; j_gene: TRBJ2-3; d_gene: .; v_gene: TRBV6-6; abundance: .
CDR3aa: CASSYQRDAYEQYF; CDR3nt: TGTGCCAGCAGTTATCAGCGGGACGCCTACGAGCAGTACTTC; j_gene: TRBJ2-7; d_gene: TRBD2; v_gene: TRBV6-5; abundance: few
CDR3aa: CASSGGASTDTQYF; CDR3nt: TGTGCCAGCAGTGGAGGGGCTAGCACAGATACGCAGTATTTT; j_gene: TRBJ2-3; d_gene: .; v_gene: TRBV2; abundance: few
CDR3aa: CASSDPSGSITGELFF; CDR3nt: TGTGCCAGCAGTGACCCTAGCGGGAGCATTACCGGGGAGCTGTTTTTT; j_gene: TRBJ2-2; d_gene: TRBD2; v_gene: TRBV2; abundance: .
CDR3aa: CATSRDRFPSTEAFF; CDR3nt: TGTGCCACCAGCAGAGATAGATTCCCGAGCACTGAAGCTTTCTTT; j_gene: TRBJ1-1; d_gene: .; v_gene: TRBV15; abundance: .
CDR3aa: CASSQSRGDYGYTF; CDR3nt: TGTGCCAGCAGCCAATCTCGGGGCGACTATGGCTACACCTTC; j_gene: TRBJ1-2; d_gene: .; v_gene: TRBV4-2; abundance: few
CDR3aa: CASSLSGNTGELFF; CDR3nt: TGTGCCAGCAGCTTATCGGGGAACACCGGGGAGCTGTTTTTT; j_gene: TRBJ2-2; d_gene: .; v_gene: TRBV7-2; abundance: .